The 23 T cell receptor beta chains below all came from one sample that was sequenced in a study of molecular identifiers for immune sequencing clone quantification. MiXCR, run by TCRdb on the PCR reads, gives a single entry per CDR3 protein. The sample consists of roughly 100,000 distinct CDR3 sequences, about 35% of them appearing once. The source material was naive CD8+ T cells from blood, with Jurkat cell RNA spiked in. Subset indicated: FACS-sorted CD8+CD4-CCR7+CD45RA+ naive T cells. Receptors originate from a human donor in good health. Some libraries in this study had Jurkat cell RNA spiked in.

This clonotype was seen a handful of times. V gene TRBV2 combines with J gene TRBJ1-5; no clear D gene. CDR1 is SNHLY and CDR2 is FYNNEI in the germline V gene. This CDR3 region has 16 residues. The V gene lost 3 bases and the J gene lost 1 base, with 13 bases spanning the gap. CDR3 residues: CASSDGGRRSNQPQHF. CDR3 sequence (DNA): TGTGCCAGCAGTGATGGCGGGAGGCGAAGCAATCAGCCCCAGCATTTT.

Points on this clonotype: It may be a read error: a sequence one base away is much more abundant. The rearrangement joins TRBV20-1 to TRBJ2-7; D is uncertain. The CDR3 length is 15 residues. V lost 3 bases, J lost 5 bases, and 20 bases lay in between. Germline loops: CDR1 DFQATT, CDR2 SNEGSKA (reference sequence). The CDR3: CSASFQASTSDEQYF. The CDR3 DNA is TGCAGTGCTAGTTTTCAGGCGTCAACTTCGGACGAGCAGTACTTC.

The CDR3 sequence is CASSLGGRFSPLHF. The DNA of the CDR3 is TGTGCCAGCAGCTTAGGGGGGAGGTTTTCACCCCTCCACTTT. The chain couples TRBV7-8 to TRBJ1-6, with D possibly TRBD1 on 5 matching bases. The V end lost 1 base, the J end lost 9 bases, and 10 bases lay between the germline ends. The CDR3 spans 14 residues. Germline CDR1 SGHVS, CDR2 FQNEAQ.

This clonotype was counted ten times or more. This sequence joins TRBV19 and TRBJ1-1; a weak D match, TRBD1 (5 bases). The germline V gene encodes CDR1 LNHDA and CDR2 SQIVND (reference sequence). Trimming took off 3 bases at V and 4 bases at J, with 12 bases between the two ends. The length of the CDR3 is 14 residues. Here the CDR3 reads CASSIAQGGTEAFF. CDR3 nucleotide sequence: TGTGCCAGTAGTATCGCTCAGGGAGGCACTGAAGCTTTCTTT. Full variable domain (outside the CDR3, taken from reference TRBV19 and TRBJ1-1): DGGITQSPKYLFRKEGQNVTLSCEQNLNHDAMYWYRQDPGQGLRLIYYSQIVNDFQKGDIAEGYSVSREKKESFPLTVTSAQKNPTAFYLCASSIAQGGTEAFFGQGTRLTVV.

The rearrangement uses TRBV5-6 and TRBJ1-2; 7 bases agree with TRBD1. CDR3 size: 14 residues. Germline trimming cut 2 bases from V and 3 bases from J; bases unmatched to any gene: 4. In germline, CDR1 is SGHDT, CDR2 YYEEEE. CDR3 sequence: CASSFPTGDYGYTF. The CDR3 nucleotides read TGTGCCAGCAGCTTCCCTACAGGGGACTATGGCTACACCTTC.

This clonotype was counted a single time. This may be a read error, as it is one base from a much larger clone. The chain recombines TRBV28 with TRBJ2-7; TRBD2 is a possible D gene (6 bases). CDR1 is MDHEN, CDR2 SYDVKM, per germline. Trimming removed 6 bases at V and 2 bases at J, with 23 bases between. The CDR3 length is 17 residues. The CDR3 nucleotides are TGTGCCAGCAGCATACCGTCGGGGGTGGGGTCCGCCTACGAGCAGTACTTC. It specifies CASSIPSGVGSAYEQYF.

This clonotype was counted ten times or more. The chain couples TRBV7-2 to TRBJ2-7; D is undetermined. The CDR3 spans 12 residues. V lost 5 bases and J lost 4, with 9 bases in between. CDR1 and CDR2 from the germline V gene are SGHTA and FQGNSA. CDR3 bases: TGTGCCAGCAGCCCCAGCCGTTACGAGCAGTACTTC. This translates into CASSPSRYEQYF.

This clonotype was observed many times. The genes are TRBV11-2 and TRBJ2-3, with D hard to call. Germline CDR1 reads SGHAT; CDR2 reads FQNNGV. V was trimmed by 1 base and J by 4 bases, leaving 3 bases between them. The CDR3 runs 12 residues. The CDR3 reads CASSLVSDTQYF. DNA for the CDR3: TGTGCCAGCAGCTTAGTGTCAGATACGCAGTATTTT.

The CDR3 region is CASSQVTSGRARDTQYF. The CDR3 DNA follows: TGCGCCAGCAGCCAAGTTACTAGCGGGAGGGCCAGAGATACGCAGTATTTT. The chain recombines TRBV4-3 with TRBJ2-3; the match to TRBD2 covers 13 bases. Germline V CDR1 and CDR2: LGHNA, YSLEER. This CDR3 contains 17 residues. J lost 5 bases, V lost 1 base, and 6 bases had no gene match.

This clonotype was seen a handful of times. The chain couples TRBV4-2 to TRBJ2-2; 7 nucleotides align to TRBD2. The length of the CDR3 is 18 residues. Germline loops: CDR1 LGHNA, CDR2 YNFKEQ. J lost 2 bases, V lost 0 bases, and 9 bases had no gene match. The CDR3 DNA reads TGTGCCAGCAGCCAAGAGGAGAATCTAGCGGTAAACACCGGGGAGCTGTTTTTT. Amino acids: CASSQEENLAVNTGELFF.

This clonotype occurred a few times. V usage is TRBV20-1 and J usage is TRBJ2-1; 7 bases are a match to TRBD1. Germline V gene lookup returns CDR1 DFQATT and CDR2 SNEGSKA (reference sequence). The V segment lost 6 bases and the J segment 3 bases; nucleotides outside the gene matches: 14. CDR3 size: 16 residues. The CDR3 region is CSAKLIPGQYYNEQFF. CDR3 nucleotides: TGCAGTGCCAAGCTAATACCGGGACAGTACTACAATGAGCAGTTCTTC.

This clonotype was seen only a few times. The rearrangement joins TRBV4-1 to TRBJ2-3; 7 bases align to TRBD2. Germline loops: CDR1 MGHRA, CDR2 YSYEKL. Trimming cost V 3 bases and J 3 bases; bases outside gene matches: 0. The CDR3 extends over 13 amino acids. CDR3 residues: CASSHGGTDTQYF. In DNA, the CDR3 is TGCGCCAGCAGCCACGGGGGGACAGATACGCAGTATTTT.

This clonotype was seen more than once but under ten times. DNA for the CDR3: TGTGCCAGCAGCCCAATACAGGGTCCCTCCTACGAGCAGTACTTC. Encoded protein: CASSPIQGPSYEQYF. This chain uses TRBV27 with TRBJ2-7; D may be TRBD1 (6 bases). Trimming pared 6 bases from V and 0 bases from J, leaving 15 bases between. Per germline, CDR1 MNHEY and CDR2 SMNVEV (reference sequence). This CDR3 has 15 residues.

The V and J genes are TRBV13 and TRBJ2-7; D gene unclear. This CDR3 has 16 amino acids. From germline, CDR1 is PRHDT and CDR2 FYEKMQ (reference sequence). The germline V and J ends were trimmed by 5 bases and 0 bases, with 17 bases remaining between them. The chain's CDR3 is CASSHYSSYSSYEQYF. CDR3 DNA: TGTGCCAGCAGCCACTACAGCTCGTACAGCTCCTACGAGCAGTACTTC.

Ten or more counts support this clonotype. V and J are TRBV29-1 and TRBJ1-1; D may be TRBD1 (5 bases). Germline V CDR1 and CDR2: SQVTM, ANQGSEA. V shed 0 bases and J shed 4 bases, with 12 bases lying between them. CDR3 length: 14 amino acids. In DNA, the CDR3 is TGCAGCGTTGAAGATCTTGACCAGGGCACTGAAGCTTTCTTT. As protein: CSVEDLDQGTEAFF.

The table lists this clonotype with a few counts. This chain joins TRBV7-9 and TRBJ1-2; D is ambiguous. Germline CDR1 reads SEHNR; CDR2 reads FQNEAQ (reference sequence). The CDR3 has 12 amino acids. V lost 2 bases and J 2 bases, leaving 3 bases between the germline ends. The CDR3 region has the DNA TGTGCCAGCAGCTTATTAAACTATGGCTACACCTTC. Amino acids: CASSLLNYGYTF. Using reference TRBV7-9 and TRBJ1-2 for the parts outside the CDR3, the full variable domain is DTGVSQNPRHKITKRGQNVTFRCDPISEHNRLYWYRQTLGQGPEFLTYFQNEAQLEKSRLLSDRFSAERPKGSFSTLEIQRTEQGDSAMYLCASSLLNYGYTFGSGTRLTVV.

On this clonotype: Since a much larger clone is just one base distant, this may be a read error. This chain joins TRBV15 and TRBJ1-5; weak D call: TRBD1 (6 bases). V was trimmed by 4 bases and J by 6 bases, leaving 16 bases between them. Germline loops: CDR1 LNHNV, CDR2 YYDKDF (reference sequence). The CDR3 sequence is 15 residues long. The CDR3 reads CATSKDWGRVQPQHF. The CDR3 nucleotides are TGTGCCACCAGCAAGGACTGGGGGCGCGTTCAGCCCCAGCATTTT.

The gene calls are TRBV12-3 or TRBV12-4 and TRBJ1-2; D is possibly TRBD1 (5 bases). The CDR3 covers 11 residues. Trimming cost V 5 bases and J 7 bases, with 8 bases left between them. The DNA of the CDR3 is TGTGCCAGCAGTCTACAGGTTGGCTACACCTTC. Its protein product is CASSLQVGYTF.

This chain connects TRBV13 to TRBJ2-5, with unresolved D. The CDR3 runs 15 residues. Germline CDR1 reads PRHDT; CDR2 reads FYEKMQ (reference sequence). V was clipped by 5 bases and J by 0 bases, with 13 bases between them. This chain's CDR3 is CASSHTSENQETQYF. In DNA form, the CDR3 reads TGTGCCAGCAGCCACACGTCAGAGAACCAAGAGACCCAGTACTTC.

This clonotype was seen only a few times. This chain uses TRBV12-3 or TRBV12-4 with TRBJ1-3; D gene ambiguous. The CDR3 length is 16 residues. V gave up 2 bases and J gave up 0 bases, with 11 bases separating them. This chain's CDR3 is CASSLISVDSGNTIYF. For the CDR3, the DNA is TGTGCCAGCAGTTTAATTTCTGTAGACTCTGGAAACACCATATATTTT.

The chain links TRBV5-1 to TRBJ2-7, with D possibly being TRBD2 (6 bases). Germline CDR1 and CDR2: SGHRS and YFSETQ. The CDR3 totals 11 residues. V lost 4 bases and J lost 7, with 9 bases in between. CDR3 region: CASSGGAEQYF. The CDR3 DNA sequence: TGCGCCAGCAGCGGCGGGGCGGAGCAGTACTTC.

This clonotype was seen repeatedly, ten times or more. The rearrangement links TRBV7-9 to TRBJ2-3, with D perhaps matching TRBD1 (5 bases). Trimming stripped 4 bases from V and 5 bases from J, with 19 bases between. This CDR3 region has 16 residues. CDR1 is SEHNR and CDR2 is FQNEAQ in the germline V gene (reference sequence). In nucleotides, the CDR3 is TGTGCCAGCAGCTCCTCCCGACAGACAGCACAAGATACGCAGTATTTT. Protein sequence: CASSSSRQTAQDTQYF.

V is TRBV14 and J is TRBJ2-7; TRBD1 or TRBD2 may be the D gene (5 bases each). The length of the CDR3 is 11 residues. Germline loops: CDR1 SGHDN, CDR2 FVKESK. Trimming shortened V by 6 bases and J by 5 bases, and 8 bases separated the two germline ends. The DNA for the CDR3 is TGTGCCAGCAGACGGGGACACGAGCAGTACTTC. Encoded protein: CASRRGHEQYF.